By share, the clone carrying this TCR beta chain ranks as medium-sized (0.01 to 0.1%). The data were taken from a study of tumor and adjacent non-tumor tissue in lung cancer. About the research overall: There were some 12 adenocarcinoma, a couple of squamous cell carcinoma and 1 small cell lung cancer cases. Some 3.9 million productive TCRbeta reads were obtained per sample on average.

The CDR3 extends over 16 amino acids. The ends lost 4 bases at V and 2 bases at J; junction bases unmatched: 6. Per germline, CDR1 SGHNT and CDR2 YENEEA. The template was RNA from unsorted bulk tissue. More than 3 cm separated this lung sample from the edge of the tumor. The library came from three nested PCR rounds adapted from ARM-PCR protocols. TCRdb itself ran the multiplex PCR reads through MiXCR, one entry per CDR3 protein. Among about 67,000 distinct CDR3 sequences listed, 75% to 85% were seen once. The receptor's source is a man aged 60 to 75 with non-small cell lung cancer. The chain employs TRBV11-3 and TRBJ2-1, with 9 bases identical to TRBD2. Sequenced sample: distant non-tumor lung tissue. The CDR3 reads CASSSVTSGTYNEQFF. CDR3 bases: TGTGCCAGCAGCTCCGTGACTAGCGGTACCTACAATGAGCAGTTCTTC.